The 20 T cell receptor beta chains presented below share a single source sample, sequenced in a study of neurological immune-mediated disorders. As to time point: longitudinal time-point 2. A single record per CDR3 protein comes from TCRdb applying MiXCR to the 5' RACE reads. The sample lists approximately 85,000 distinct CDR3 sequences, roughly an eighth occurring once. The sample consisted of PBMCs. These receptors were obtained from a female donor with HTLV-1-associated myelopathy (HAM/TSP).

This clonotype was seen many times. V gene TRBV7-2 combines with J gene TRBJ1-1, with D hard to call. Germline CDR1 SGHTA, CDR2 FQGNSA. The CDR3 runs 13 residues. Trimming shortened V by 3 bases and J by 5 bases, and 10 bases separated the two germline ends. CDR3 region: CASSLGPKTEAFF. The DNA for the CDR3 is TGTGCCAGCAGCTTGGGTCCGAAAACTGAAGCTTTCTTT.

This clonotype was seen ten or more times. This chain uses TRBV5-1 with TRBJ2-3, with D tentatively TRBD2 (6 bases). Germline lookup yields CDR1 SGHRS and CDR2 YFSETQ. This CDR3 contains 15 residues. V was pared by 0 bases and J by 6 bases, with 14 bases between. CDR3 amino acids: CASSLARGIGDTQYF. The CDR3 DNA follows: TGCGCCAGCAGCTTGGCCCGGGGGATCGGGGATACGCAGTATTTT. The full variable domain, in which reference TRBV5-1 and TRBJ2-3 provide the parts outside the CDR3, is KAGVTQTPRYLIKTRGQQVTLSCSPISGHRSVSWYQQTPGQGLQFLFEYFSETQRNKGNFPGRFSGRQFSNSRSEMNVSTLELGDSALYLCASSLARGIGDTQYFGPGTRLTVL.

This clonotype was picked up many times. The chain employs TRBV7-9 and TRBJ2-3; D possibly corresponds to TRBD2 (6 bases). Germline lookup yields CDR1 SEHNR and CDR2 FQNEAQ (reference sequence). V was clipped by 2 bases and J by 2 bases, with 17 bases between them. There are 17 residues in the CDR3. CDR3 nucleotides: TGTGCCAGCAGCTTAATGACGGGGCGGGGCGCCACAGATACGCAGTATTTT. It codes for CASSLMTGRGATDTQYF.

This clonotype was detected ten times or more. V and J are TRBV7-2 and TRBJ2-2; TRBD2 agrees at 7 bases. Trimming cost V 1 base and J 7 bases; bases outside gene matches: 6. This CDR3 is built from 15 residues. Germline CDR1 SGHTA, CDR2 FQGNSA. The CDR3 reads CASSLVFRTSGELFF. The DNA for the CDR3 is TGTGCCAGCAGCTTAGTGTTCCGGACTAGCGGGGAGCTGTTTTTT.

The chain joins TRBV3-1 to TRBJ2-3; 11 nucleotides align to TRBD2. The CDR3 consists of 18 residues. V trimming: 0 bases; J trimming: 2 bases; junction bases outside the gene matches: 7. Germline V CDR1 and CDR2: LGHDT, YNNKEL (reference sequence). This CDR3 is CASSQEVASGGSTDTQYF. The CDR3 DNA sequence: TGTGCCAGCAGCCAAGAGGTCGCTAGCGGGGGGTCCACAGATACGCAGTATTTT.

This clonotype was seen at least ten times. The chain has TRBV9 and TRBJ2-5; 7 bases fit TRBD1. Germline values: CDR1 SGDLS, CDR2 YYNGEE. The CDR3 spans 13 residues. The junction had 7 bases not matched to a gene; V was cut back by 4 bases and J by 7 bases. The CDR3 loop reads CASSRGQPGTQYF. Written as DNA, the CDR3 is TGTGCCAGCAGCCGGGGACAGCCGGGGACCCAGTACTTC.

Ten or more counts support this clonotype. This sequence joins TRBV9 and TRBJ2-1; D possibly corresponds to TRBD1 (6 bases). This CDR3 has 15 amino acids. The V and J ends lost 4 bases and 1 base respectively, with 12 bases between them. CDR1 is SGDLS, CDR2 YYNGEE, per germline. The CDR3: CASSTSGQSYNEQFF. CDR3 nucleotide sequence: TGTGCCAGCAGCACCAGCGGACAGTCCTACAATGAGCAGTTCTTC.

The CDR3 is CASSFGSPVTSYEQYF. In DNA, the CDR3 is TGCGCCAGCAGCTTCGGCAGCCCAGTTACTTCATACGAGCAGTACTTC. The chain combines TRBV5-1 with TRBJ2-7; unclear D gene. The length of the CDR3 is 16 residues. The germline V and J ends were trimmed by 2 bases and 4 bases, with 19 bases remaining between them. CDR1 is SGHRS and CDR2 is YFSETQ in the germline V gene.

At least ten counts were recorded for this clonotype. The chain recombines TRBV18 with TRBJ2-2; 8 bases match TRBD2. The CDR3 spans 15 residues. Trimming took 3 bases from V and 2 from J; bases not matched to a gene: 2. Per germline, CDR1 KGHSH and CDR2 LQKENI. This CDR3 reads CASSPGLVNTGELFF. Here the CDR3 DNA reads TGTGCCAGCTCACCGGGACTAGTCAACACCGGGGAGCTGTTTTTT.

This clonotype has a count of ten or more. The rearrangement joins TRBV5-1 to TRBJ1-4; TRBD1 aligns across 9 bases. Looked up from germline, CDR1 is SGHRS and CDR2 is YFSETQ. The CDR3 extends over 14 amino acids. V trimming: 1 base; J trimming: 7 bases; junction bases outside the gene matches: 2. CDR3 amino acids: CASSLRTGAEKLFF. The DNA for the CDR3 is TGCGCCAGCAGCTTGAGGACAGGGGCTGAAAAACTGTTTTTT.

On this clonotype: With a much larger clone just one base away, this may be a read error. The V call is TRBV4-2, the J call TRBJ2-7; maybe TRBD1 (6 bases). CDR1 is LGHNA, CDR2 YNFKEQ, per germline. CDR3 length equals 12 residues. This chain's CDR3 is CVSRRDTDAQYF. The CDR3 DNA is TGTGTCAGCCGCCGGGACACGGACGCGCAGTACTTC.

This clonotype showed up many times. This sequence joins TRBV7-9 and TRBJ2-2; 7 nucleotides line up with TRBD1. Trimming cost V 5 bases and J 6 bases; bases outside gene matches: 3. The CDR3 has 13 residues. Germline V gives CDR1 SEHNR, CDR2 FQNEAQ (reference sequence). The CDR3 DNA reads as TGTGCCAGCAGCCCTGACAGGGCCGGGGAGCTGTTTTTT. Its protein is CASSPDRAGELFF.

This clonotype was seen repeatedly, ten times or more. The DNA for the CDR3 is TGTGCCAGCAGCAGTCTAGCGGGGGCCACAGATACGCAGTATTTT. Translation: CASSSLAGATDTQYF. The rearrangement links TRBV7-9 to TRBJ2-3; 10 bases line up with TRBD2. The CDR3 covers 15 residues. V lost 5 bases and J lost 2; bases outside the gene matches: 4. Germline V gene lookup returns CDR1 SEHNR and CDR2 FQNEAQ (reference sequence).

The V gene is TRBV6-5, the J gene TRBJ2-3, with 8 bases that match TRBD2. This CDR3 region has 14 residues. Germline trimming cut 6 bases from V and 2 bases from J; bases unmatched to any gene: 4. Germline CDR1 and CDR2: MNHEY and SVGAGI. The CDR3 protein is CASRTGGPTDTQYF. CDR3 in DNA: TGTGCCAGCAGAACGGGGGGGCCCACAGATACGCAGTATTTT.

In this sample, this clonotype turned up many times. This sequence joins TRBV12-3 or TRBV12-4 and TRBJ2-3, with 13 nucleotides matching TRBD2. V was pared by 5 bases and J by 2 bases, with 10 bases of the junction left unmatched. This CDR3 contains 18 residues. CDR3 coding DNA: TGTGCCAGCAGTCCCGCTCCTGGACTAGCGGGGGACACAGATACGCAGTATTTT. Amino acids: CASSPAPGLAGDTDTQYF.

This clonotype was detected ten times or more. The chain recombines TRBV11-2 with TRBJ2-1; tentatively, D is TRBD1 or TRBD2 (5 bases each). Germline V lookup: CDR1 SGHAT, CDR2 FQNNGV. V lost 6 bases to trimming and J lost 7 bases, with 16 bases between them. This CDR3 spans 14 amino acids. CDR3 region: CASRQVEGWNEQFF. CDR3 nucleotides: TGTGCCAGCAGACAGGTAGAGGGATGGAATGAGCAGTTCTTC. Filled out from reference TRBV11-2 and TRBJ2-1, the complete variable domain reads EAGVAQSPRYKIIEKRQSVAFWCNPISGHATLYWYQQILGQGPKLLIQFQNNGVVDDSQLPKDRFSAERLKGVDSTLKIQPAKLEDSAVYLCASRQVEGWNEQFFGPGTRLTVL.

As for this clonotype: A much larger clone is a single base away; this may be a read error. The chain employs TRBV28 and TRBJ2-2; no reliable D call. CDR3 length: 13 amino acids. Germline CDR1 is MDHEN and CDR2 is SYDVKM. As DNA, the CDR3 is TGTGCCACCCATACGGAAAACACCGTGGAGCTGTTTTTT. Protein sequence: CATHTENTVELFF.

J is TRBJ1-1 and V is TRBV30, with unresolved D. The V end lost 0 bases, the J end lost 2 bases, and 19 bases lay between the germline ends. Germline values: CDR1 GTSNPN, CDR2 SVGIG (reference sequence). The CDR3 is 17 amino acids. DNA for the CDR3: TGTGCCTGGAGTGTATCCTCCGGGGTTTTTGAAAACACTGAAGCTTTCTTT. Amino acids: CAWSVSSGVFENTEAFF.

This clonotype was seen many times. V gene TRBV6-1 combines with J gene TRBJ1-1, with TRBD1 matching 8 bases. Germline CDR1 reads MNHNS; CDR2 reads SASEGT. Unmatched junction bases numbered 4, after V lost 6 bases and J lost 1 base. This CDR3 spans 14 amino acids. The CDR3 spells CASRRDRRNTEAFF. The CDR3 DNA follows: TGTGCCAGCAGAAGGGACAGGAGGAACACTGAAGCTTTCTTT.

DNA of the CDR3: TGTGCCAGCAGCCAAGGACCCGAAAAAGCTTTCTTT. Amino acid sequence: CASSQGPEKAFF. The rearrangement joins TRBV14 to TRBJ1-1, with unresolved D. Germline CDR1 is SGHDN and CDR2 is FVKESK. CDR3 length equals 12 residues. The V and J ends lost 1 base and 9 bases respectively, with 9 bases between them.